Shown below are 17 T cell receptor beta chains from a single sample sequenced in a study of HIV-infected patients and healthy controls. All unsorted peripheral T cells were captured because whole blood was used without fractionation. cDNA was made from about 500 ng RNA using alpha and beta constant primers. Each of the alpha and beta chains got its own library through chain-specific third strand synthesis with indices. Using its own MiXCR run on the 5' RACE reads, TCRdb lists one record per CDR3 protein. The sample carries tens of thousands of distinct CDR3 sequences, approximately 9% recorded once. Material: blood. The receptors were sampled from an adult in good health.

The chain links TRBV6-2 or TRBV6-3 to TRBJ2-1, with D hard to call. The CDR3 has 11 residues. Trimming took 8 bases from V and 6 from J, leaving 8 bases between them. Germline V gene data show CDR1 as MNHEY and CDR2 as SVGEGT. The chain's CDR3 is CASSWGNEQFF. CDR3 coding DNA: TGTGCCAGCTCGTGGGGCAATGAGCAGTTCTTC.

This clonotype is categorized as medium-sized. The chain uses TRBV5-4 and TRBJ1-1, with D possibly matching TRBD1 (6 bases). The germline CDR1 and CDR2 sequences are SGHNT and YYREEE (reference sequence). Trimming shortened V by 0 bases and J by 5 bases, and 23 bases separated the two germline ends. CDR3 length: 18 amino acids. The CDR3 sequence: CASSLAGGSGALGTEAFF. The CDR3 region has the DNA TGTGCCAGCAGCTTGGCCGGAGGGTCAGGGGCGCTGGGAACTGAAGCTTTCTTT.

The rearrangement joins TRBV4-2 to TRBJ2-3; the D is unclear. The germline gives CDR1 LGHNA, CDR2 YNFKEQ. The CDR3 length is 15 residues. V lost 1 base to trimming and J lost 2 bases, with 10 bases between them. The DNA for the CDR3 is TGTGCCAGCAGCCAAGGACTTCCTAACACAGATACGCAGTATTTT. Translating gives CASSQGLPNTDTQYF.

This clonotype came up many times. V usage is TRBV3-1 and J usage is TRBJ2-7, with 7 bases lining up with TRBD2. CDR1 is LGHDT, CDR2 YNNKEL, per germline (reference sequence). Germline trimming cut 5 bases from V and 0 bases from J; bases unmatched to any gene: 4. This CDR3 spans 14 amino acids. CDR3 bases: TGTGCCAGCAGCACCCGGGACTACTCCTACGAGCAGTACTTC. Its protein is CASSTRDYSYEQYF.

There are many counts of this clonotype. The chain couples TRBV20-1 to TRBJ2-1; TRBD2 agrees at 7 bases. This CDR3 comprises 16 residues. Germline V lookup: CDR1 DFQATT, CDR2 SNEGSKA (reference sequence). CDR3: CSMALIREGSYNEQFF. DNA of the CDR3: TGCAGCATGGCACTAATCAGGGAGGGCTCCTACAATGAGCAGTTCTTC.

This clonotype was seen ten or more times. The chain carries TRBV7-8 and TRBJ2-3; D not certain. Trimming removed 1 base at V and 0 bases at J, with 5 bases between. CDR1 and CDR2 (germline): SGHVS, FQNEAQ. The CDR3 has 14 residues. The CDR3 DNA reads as TGTGCCAGCAGCTTAGATCTTAGCACAGATACGCAGTATTTT. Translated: CASSLDLSTDTQYF.

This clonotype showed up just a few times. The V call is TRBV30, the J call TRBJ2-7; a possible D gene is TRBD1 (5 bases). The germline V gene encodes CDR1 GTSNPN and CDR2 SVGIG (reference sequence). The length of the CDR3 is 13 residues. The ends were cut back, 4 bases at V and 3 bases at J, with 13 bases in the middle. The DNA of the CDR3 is TGTGCCTGGATCTCGGATAGGGGCTACGAGCAGTACTTC. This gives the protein CAWISDRGYEQYF.

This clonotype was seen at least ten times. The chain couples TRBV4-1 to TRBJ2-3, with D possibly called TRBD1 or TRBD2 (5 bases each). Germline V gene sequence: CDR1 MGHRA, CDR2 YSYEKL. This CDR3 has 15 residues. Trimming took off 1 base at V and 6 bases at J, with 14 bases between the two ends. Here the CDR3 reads CASSQAVGASDTQYF. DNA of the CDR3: TGCGCCAGCAGCCAAGCGGTAGGGGCTAGCGATACGCAGTATTTT.

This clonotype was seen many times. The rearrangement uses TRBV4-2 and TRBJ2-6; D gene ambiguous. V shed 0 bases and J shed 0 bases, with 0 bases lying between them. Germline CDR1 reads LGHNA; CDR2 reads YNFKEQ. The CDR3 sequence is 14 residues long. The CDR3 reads CASSQDSGANVLTF. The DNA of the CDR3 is TGTGCCAGCAGCCAAGACTCTGGGGCCAACGTCCTGACTTTC.

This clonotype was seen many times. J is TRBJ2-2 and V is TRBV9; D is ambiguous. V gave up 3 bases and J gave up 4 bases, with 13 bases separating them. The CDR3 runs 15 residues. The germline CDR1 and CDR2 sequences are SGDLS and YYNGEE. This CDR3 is CASSAELFITGELFF. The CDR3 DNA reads TGTGCCAGCAGCGCGGAACTATTTATCACCGGGGAGCTGTTTTTT.

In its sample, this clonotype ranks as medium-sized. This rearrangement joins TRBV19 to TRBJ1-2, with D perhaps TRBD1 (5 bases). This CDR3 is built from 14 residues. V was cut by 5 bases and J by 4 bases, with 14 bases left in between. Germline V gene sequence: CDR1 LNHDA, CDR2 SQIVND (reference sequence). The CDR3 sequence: CASSWGVSSYGYTF. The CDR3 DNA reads TGTGCCAGTAGTTGGGGGGTTTCGAGCTATGGCTACACCTTC.

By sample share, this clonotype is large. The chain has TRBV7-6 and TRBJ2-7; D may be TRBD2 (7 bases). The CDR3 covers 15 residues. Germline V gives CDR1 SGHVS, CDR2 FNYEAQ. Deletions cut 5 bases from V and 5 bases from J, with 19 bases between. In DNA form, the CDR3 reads TGTGCCAGCAGCCCCCTTGACGGGGGGCCCCACGAGCAGTACTTC. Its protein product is CASSPLDGGPHEQYF.

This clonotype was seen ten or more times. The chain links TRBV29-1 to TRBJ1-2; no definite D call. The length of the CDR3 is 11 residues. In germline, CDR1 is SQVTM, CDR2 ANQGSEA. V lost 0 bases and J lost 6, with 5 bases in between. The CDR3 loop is CSVEDPNGYTF. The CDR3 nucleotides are TGCAGCGTTGAAGATCCTAATGGCTACACCTTC.

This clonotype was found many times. CDR3 region: CASSYSSSGAYQPQHF. The CDR3 nucleotides are TGTGCCAGCAGTTACTCGAGTTCGGGGGCTTACCAGCCCCAGCATTTT. The rearrangement joins TRBV6-6 to TRBJ1-5; possible D gene TRBD1, 6 bases. Trimming took 0 bases from V and 7 from J, leaving 16 bases between them. Germline V CDR1 and CDR2: MNHNY, SVGAGI (reference sequence). The CDR3 is made up of 16 amino acids.

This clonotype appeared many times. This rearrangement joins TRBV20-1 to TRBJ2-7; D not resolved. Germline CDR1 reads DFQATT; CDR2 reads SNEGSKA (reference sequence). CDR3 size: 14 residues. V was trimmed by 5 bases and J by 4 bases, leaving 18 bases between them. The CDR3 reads CSAPTSAAQYEQYF. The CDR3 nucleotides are TGCAGTGCTCCCACATCGGCAGCCCAGTACGAGCAGTACTTC.

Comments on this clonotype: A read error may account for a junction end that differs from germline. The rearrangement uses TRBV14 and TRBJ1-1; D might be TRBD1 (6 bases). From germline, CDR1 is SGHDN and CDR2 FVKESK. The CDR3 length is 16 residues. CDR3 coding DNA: TGTGCCAGCAGCCGACTCGCGGGACAACTAGACACTAAAGCTTTCTTT. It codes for CASSRLAGQLDTKAFF.

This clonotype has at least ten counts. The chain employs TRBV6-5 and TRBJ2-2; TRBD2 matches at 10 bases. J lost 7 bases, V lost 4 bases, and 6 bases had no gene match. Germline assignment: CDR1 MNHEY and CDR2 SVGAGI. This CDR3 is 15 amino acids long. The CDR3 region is CASSSSGGPGGELFF. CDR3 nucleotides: TGTGCCAGCAGTTCTAGCGGGGGTCCGGGCGGGGAGCTGTTTTTT.